Listed below are T cell receptor beta chains from one sample, sequenced in a study of regulatory T cells in long-lasting Graves disease. TCRdb re-analysed the multiplex PCR reads in MiXCR, keeping a single row per CDR3 protein. The sample yields some 420,000 distinct CDR3 sequences, roughly 22% seen once. The source material was peripheral blood mononuclear cells (PBMCs), sampled when the disease was refractory, from a patient treated with antithyroid drugs. The source of these receptors is a female donor with Graves disease. Each CDR3 is given with its conserved first and last residue. D genes are given only for firm matches. Clone size is not always given. Where it is, it says once, few, many or a class for expanded clones.

CDR3nt: TGTGCCAGCAGCCCTACTGGGGACCAAGAGACCCAGTACTTC
CDR3aa: CASSPTGDQETQYF
v_gene: TRBV28
len: 14
j_gene: TRBJ2-5
abundance: many
d_gene: .

CDR3nt: TGTGCCAGCGCGGGGTTAGGCTACGAGCAGTACTTC
CDR3aa: CASAGLGYEQYF
v_gene: TRBV19
len: 12
j_gene: TRBJ2-7
abundance: .
d_gene: .

CDR3nt: TGCAGCGTTGCAGGGTTCGCAGAGACCCAGTACTTC
CDR3aa: CSVAGFAETQYF
v_gene: TRBV29-1
len: 12
j_gene: TRBJ2-5
abundance: many
d_gene: .

CDR3nt: TGTGCCAGCAGCCAACGCGGGGCTTACGAGCAGTACTTC
CDR3aa: CASSQRGAYEQYF
v_gene: TRBV3-1
len: 13
j_gene: TRBJ2-7
abundance: .
d_gene: .

CDR3nt: TGTGCCAGCAGTGATTATAGGGATGGTTGGAGCACCGGGGAGCTGTTTTTT
CDR3aa: CASSDYRDGWSTGELFF
v_gene: TRBV6-1
len: 17
j_gene: TRBJ2-2
abundance: .
d_gene: .

CDR3nt: TGTGCCAGCAGTCAGGACAGGAGTTCCTACAATGAGCAGTTCTTC
CDR3aa: CASSQDRSSYNEQFF
v_gene: TRBV25-1
len: 15
j_gene: TRBJ2-1
abundance: .
d_gene: TRBD1

CDR3nt: TGTGCCAGCAGCAGGGAAGGATTTGAAGCTTTCTTT
CDR3aa: CASSREGFEAFF
v_gene: TRBV28
len: 12
j_gene: TRBJ1-1
abundance: many
d_gene: .

CDR3nt: TGCGCCAGCAGCACCGGGCCCGGTGTTTCACGGGACACTGAAGCTTTCTTT
CDR3aa: CASSTGPGVSRDTEAFF
v_gene: TRBV5-1
len: 17
j_gene: TRBJ1-1
abundance: many
d_gene: .

CDR3nt: TGTGCCAGCAGTATGGGGCCTTATGGCTACACCTTC
CDR3aa: CASSMGPYGYTF
v_gene: TRBV28
len: 12
j_gene: TRBJ1-2
abundance: .
d_gene: .

CDR3nt: TGCAGCGTTGAATTTATGTACGAGCAGTACTTC
CDR3aa: CSVEFMYEQYF
v_gene: TRBV29-1
len: 11
j_gene: TRBJ2-7
abundance: few
d_gene: .

CDR3nt: TGCGCCAGCAGCTTGGGGTCAATGAACACTGAAGCTTTCTTT
CDR3aa: CASSLGSMNTEAFF
v_gene: TRBV5-5
len: 14
j_gene: TRBJ1-1
abundance: many
d_gene: .

CDR3nt: TGTGCCAGCAGTTACGCAGCCGGGAACACTGAAGCTTTCTTT
CDR3aa: CASSYAAGNTEAFF
v_gene: TRBV6-5
len: 14
j_gene: TRBJ1-1
abundance: many
d_gene: .

CDR3nt: TGTGCCAGCAGCTTACGAGGGAGGGCCGACGAGCAGTACTTC
CDR3aa: CASSLRGRADEQYF
v_gene: TRBV7-9
len: 14
j_gene: TRBJ2-7
abundance: many
d_gene: TRBD2

CDR3nt: TGTGCCAGCAGCCTCCGACAGGGGGCGACAGATACGCAGTATTTT
CDR3aa: CASSLRQGATDTQYF
v_gene: TRBV7-2
len: 15
j_gene: TRBJ2-3
abundance: .
d_gene: TRBD1

CDR3nt: TGTGCCAGCAGCCCAACGGGACCGGGAGAAGGCTACACCTTC
CDR3aa: CASSPTGPGEGYTF
v_gene: TRBV7-3
len: 14
j_gene: TRBJ1-2
abundance: many
d_gene: .

CDR3nt: TGTGCCAGCAGTTTCGAGGGGGGGGGTTTCTATGGCTACACCTTC
CDR3aa: CASSFEGGGFYGYTF
v_gene: TRBV28
len: 15
j_gene: TRBJ1-2
abundance: many
d_gene: .

CDR3nt: TGCAGTGCTAGAGATCAGGGTATGGGCTACGAGCAGTACTTC
CDR3aa: CSARDQGMGYEQYF
v_gene: TRBV20-1
len: 14
j_gene: TRBJ2-7
abundance: .
d_gene: .

CDR3nt: TGTGCCAGCAGCCCGGCCAGCACTGAAGCTTTCTTT
CDR3aa: CASSPASTEAFF
v_gene: TRBV28
len: 12
j_gene: TRBJ1-1
abundance: many
d_gene: .

CDR3nt: TGTGCCATCAGTGAGGGGGGGACAGGGGTTCAGCCCCAGCATTTT
CDR3aa: CAISEGGTGVQPQHF
v_gene: TRBV10-3
len: 15
j_gene: TRBJ1-5
abundance: many
d_gene: TRBD1

CDR3nt: TGTGCCAGCAGTTACTCGAGGAGGGGGGGAGAGACCCAGTACTTC
CDR3aa: CASSYSRRGGETQYF
v_gene: TRBV6-5
len: 15
j_gene: TRBJ2-5
abundance: many
d_gene: .

CDR3nt: TGCAGTGCTTCGACCTCAGGGTTCCTTCATGAAAAACTGTTTTTT
CDR3aa: CSASTSGFLHEKLFF
v_gene: TRBV20-1
len: 15
j_gene: TRBJ1-4
abundance: .
d_gene: .

CDR3nt: TGTGCCAGCACCTCAGGGTGGAATTCACCCCTCCACTTT
CDR3aa: CASTSGWNSPLHF
v_gene: TRBV12-3/TRBV12-4
len: 13
j_gene: TRBJ1-6
abundance: many
d_gene: .

CDR3nt: TGTGCCAGCAGCGTAGATGTAGGGAGGGACGAGACCCAGTACTTC
CDR3aa: CASSVDVGRDETQYF
v_gene: TRBV9
len: 15
j_gene: TRBJ2-5
abundance: many
d_gene: TRBD2

CDR3nt: TGTGCCAGCAGACTCCTAGCGGGTCCCACCGGGGAGCTGTTTTTT
CDR3aa: CASRLLAGPTGELFF
v_gene: TRBV6-2/TRBV6-3
len: 15
j_gene: TRBJ2-2
abundance: .
d_gene: TRBD2

CDR3nt: TGCAGTGCTAGAGATGCAAATGAGCAGTTCTTC
CDR3aa: CSARDANEQFF
v_gene: TRBV20-1
len: 11
j_gene: TRBJ2-1
abundance: few
d_gene: .

CDR3nt: TGCAGTGCTAGAGATCGAGACAGTTTATACGAGCAGTACTTC
CDR3aa: CSARDRDSLYEQYF
v_gene: TRBV20-1
len: 14
j_gene: TRBJ2-7
abundance: .
d_gene: .

CDR3nt: TGTGCCACCAGTGACCCTGAAAACAGGGAAGGCGGAGAGACCCAGTACTTC
CDR3aa: CATSDPENREGGETQYF
v_gene: TRBV24-1
len: 17
j_gene: TRBJ2-5
abundance: many
d_gene: .

CDR3nt: TGTGCCAGCAGTTTTAAGGACACCCAGTACTTC
CDR3aa: CASSFKDTQYF
v_gene: TRBV12-3/TRBV12-4
len: 11
j_gene: TRBJ2-5
abundance: many
d_gene: .

CDR3nt: TGTGCCAGCAGTTTAACTCAGGGGAACACCGGGGAGCTGTTTTTT
CDR3aa: CASSLTQGNTGELFF
v_gene: TRBV28
len: 15
j_gene: TRBJ2-2
abundance: many
d_gene: .

CDR3nt: TGTGCCAGCAGCTTAACCCCGGCCGGAAACACCATATATTTT
CDR3aa: CASSLTPAGNTIYF
v_gene: TRBV7-3
len: 14
j_gene: TRBJ1-3
abundance: .
d_gene: .

CDR3nt: TGTGCCAGCAGCTTAATGGGCGGGAGTGGAGAGACCCAGTACTTC
CDR3aa: CASSLMGGSGETQYF
v_gene: TRBV7-9
len: 15
j_gene: TRBJ2-5
abundance: few
d_gene: TRBD2

CDR3nt: TGTGCCAGCAGTTCCGATCCAACGCCGTCGGCTTTCTTT
CDR3aa: CASSSDPTPSAFF
v_gene: TRBV28
len: 13
j_gene: TRBJ1-1
abundance: many
d_gene: .

CDR3nt: TGTGCCAGCAGCTTGTGGGGCACCGGGGAGCTGTTTTTT
CDR3aa: CASSLWGTGELFF
v_gene: TRBV5-5
len: 13
j_gene: TRBJ2-2
abundance: many
d_gene: .

CDR3nt: TGTGCCAGCAGCCAAGGTGGCAATGAGCAGTTCTTC
CDR3aa: CASSQGGNEQFF
v_gene: TRBV11-2
len: 12
j_gene: TRBJ2-1
abundance: .
d_gene: .

CDR3nt: TGCGCCAGCAGCCACCCCCCCGGGGAGCAGTACTTC
CDR3aa: CASSHPPGEQYF
v_gene: TRBV4-1
len: 12
j_gene: TRBJ2-7
abundance: few
d_gene: .

CDR3nt: TGTGCCACCAGTGATTCGCAAAACAGGGGGAAGACCCAGTACTTC
CDR3aa: CATSDSQNRGKTQYF
v_gene: TRBV24-1
len: 15
j_gene: TRBJ2-5
abundance: few
d_gene: TRBD1

CDR3nt: TGTGCCAGCAGTTCCCGGGGCGAGCAGTACTTC
CDR3aa: CASSSRGEQYF
v_gene: TRBV12-3/TRBV12-4
len: 11
j_gene: TRBJ2-7
abundance: many
d_gene: .

CDR3nt: TGTGCCAGTAGTCTCGGACTAGCGCCGAGCTCCTACGAGCAGTACTTC
CDR3aa: CASSLGLAPSSYEQYF
v_gene: TRBV19
len: 16
j_gene: TRBJ2-7
abundance: many
d_gene: TRBD2

CDR3nt: TGTGCCGCGAGACAGGGGCTACCCCCCGGGAACGAGCAGTACTTC
CDR3aa: CAARQGLPPGNEQYF
v_gene: TRBV30
len: 15
j_gene: TRBJ2-7
abundance: .
d_gene: TRBD1

CDR3nt: TGCGCCAGCAGCCCCTTGGGAGGCGGATTAAATTCACCCCTCCACTTT
CDR3aa: CASSPLGGGLNSPLHF
v_gene: TRBV5-1
len: 16
j_gene: TRBJ1-6
abundance: few
d_gene: .

CDR3nt: TGTGCCAGCACCAGGATACAGGGGGGCAATCAGCCCCAGCATTTT
CDR3aa: CASTRIQGGNQPQHF
v_gene: TRBV6-1
len: 15
j_gene: TRBJ1-5
abundance: many
d_gene: TRBD1